The entry below gives a single T cell receptor (beta chain) sequence along with its context. This sample was included in a study of blood T cell repertoires in COVID-19. As for the study in general: The United States, Italy and Spain provided the acute and convalescent COVID-19 samples.

Germline CDR1 and CDR2: MNHNY and SVGAGI (reference sequence). The length of the CDR3 is 13 residues. V gave up 2 bases and J gave up 7 bases, with 11 bases separating them. Sequencing was performed with immunoSEQ multiplex PCR; in TCRdb, only in-frame clones are kept and a portion is missing. This table holds about 270,000 clones, roughly 85% found once. This sequence originates from a woman in her fifties or sixties with acute COVID-19. Source material: PBMCs or T cells enriched from blood (not recorded which). V is TRBV6-6 and J is TRBJ1-2; D may be TRBD1 (6 bases). This CDR3 reads CASSYVVGGGYTF. The CDR3 DNA reads TGTGCCAGCAGTTACGTAGTAGGGGGTGGCTACACCTTC.